A selection of T cell receptor beta chains follows, all from one sample in a study of T cell responses to AZD1222 COVID-19 vaccine. This table comes from immunoSEQ multiplex PCR, and its TCRdb copy is limited to in-frame clones, with some not included. The sample lists more than 150,000 clones, 85% to 95% occurring once. The sequencing used peripheral blood, collected on day 0 of AZD1222 vaccination. These receptor sequences come from an adult in good health. Both conserved end residues are trimmed from each CDR3. Fields, in order: V gene, J gene, CDR3 protein.

>TRBV19|TRBJ2-1
ASSNNGGNEQF
>TRBV5-1|TRBJ1-5
ASSQGQGNQPQH
>TRBV7-9|TRBJ2-7
ASSSAYEQY
>TRBV5-1|TRBJ2-3
ASSFTGGPTDTQY
>TRBV27|TRBJ1-1
ASSFSVPGKGTEAF
>TRBV7-2|TRBJ1-2
ASSKWDGANYGYT
>TRBV19|TRBJ1-1
ASSPWDRLEAF
>TRBV19|TRBJ1-1
ASSVGAGEAF
>TRBV5-8|TRBJ1-2
ASSFRQRDHNYGYT
>TRBV6-1|TRBJ1-2
ASSEDRVRSYGYT
>TRBV14|TRBJ2-7
ASSQDLYRDHEQY
>TRBV3-1/TRBV3-2|TRBJ1-1
ASSQVQNTEAF
>TRBV29-1|TRBJ1-1
SVEGRLNTEAF
>TRBV3-1/TRBV3-2|TRBJ2-5
ASSHQGLAGGIEWTQY
>TRBV27|TRBJ1-1
ASSLLAGVNTEAF
>TRBV28|TRBJ1-1
ASSLSTEAF
>TRBV4-3|TRBJ1-5
ASSQDLQLLSNQPQH
>TRBV24-1|TRBJ2-2
ATSDSRQAATSTGELF
>TRBV24-1|TRBJ2-2
ATSDQDRDTGELF
>TRBV13|TRBJ1-2
ASAPIRGANYGYT
>TRBV11-2|TRBJ1-5
ASSLADRGPQH
>TRBV10-3|TRBJ1-5
AISTGPSQPQH
>TRBV15|TRBJ1-4
ATREPATNEKLF
>TRBV27|TRBJ1-2
ATRDVYGYT
>TRBV6-5|TRBJ2-1
ASSGQTNEQF
>TRBV12-3/TRBV12-4|TRBJ1-5
ASSRDRDQPQH
>TRBV30|TRBJ1-1
ASTPGTLNTEAF
>TRBV5-1|TRBJ1-1
ASSLGRRLNTEAF
>TRBV4-1|TRBJ1-1
ASSQEGQLNTEAF
>TRBV4-2|TRBJ1-5
ASSQEGADSNQPQH
>TRBV7-3|TRBJ1-2
ASSLYEGGGYT
>TRBV27|TRBJ2-3
AIRDTGDTQY
>TRBV18|TRBJ1-1
ASSPRDGTAEAF
>TRBV29-1|TRBJ1-4
SAALGQKNEKLF
>TRBV7-2|TRBJ1-5
ASSLRSHQPQH
>TRBV28|TRBJ1-3
ASSSPPGRSSGNTIY
>TRBV9|TRBJ2-7
ASSRTRDSYEQY
>TRBV4-1|TRBJ1-2
ASSQEGQRNYGYT
>TRBV24-1|TRBJ2-5
ATNPGPPGYQSETQY
>TRBV4-1|TRBJ1-1
ASSQDERTEAF
>TRBV27|TRBJ1-6
ASSRTGYNSPLH
>TRBV7-2|TRBJ1-2
ASSPRQGMNYGYT
>TRBV6-6|TRBJ1-4
ASRVSGLRANEKLF
>TRBV4-2|TRBJ2-1
ASSQDYGGTPDLANEQF
>TRBV7-9|TRBJ1-1
ASSPYTEAF
>TRBV7-9|TRBJ1-4
ASSSGHVNEKLF
>TRBV2|TRBJ2-7
ASSEAAGGVPYEQY
>TRBV25-1|TRBJ1-1
ASSEFQQREAF
>TRBV5-6|TRBJ2-7
ASSLVGLDAYEQY
>TRBV5-8|TRBJ1-5
ASSLVGSTAHQPQH
>TRBV3-1/TRBV3-2|TRBJ1-2
ASSPPGTGNYGYT
>TRBV9|TRBJ1-6
ASSSTTGTGGSPLH
>TRBV5-8|TRBJ2-7
ASSLYPSGSYEQY
>TRBV18|TRBJ1-2
ASSPSEGTHNYGYT
>TRBV6-5|TRBJ2-2
ASSYTTGAVGELF
>TRBV5-6|TRBJ1-4
ASSLDGEKLF
>TRBV3-1/TRBV3-2|TRBJ1-1
ASSHPGEGTEAF
>TRBV7-8|TRBJ2-5
ASSWRQGRQETQY
>TRBV3-1/TRBV3-2|TRBJ1-2
ASSQAYRAIDYGYT
>TRBV7-9|TRBJ2-7
ASSSGTIYEQY